This TCR beta chain was captured in a study of graft-versus-host responses after intestinal transplantation. Study at large: Recipients had transplants, and these were multivisceral, liver-intestinal, or isolated intestinal.

Irradiated, violet-dye-labeled stimulator cells, some 200,000 in number, were plated with some 200,000 CFSE-labeled responder cells. V lost 4 bases, J lost 5 bases, and 11 bases lay in between. The CDR3 runs to 13 residues. Germline loops: CDR1 SGHTA, CDR2 FQGTGA. Clones were sequenced by immunoSEQ multiplex PCR, and TCRdb holds only the in-frame ones, with some missing. The profile shows 20,000 to 25,000 clones, less than 40% of them singletons. The sample here was alloreactive CD8+ T cells from a mixed lymphocyte reaction culture, taken before intestinal transplant. Subset noted: CFSE-low proliferating T cells sorted from roughly 6-day pre-transplant mixed lymphocyte reaction (GvH or HvG direction). This TCR derives from a human patient who received an intestinal transplant. The chain has TRBV7-3 and TRBJ2-5; perhaps D is TRBD1 or TRBD2 (5 bases each). This CDR3 is CASSSGTAETQYF. The CDR3 DNA is TGTGCCAGCAGCTCCGGGACGGCTGAGACCCAGTACTTC.